These T cell receptor beta chains were read from a single sample in a study of esophageal squamous cell carcinoma under preoperative chemotherapy. TCRdb re-analysed the PCR reads in MiXCR, keeping a single row per CDR3 protein. The sample holds about 16,000 distinct CDR3 sequences, 48% seen once. Sampling was carried out from a patient given preoperative chemotherapy. The receptors stem from a human donor with esophageal squamous cell carcinoma. The donor label of this sample is uncertain. Both conserved end residues are part of each CDR3. D genes are given only for firm matches. Clone size appears in some rows only: once, few, many, or a class for an expanded clone.

>.|few|TRBJ2-1|TRBV27|14
TGTGCCAGCAGCACGGACGACTCAGGAAATGAGCAGTTCTTC
CASSTDDSGNEQFF
>.|few|TRBJ2-7|TRBV7-2|15
TGTGCCAGCAACTCAGGGGCGGGTCAGTCCTACGAGCAGTACTTC
CASNSGAGQSYEQYF
>.|many|TRBJ1-5|TRBV12-3/TRBV12-4|15
.
CASSSSDTPSQPQHF
>.|few|TRBJ2-3|TRBV7-2|14
TGTGCCAGCAGCTCCGGGCTAAAAACAGATACGCAGTATTTT
CASSSGLKTDTQYF
>TRBD2|once|TRBJ2-5|TRBV20-1|12
TGCAGTGCTAGGACTAGCGGAACCGTACCGTTCTTC
CSARTSGTVPFF
>.|few|TRBJ2-7|TRBV7-9|14
TGTGCCAGCAGCTTAGCGGGCACCTCCTACGAGCAGTACTTC
CASSLAGTSYEQYF
>TRBD2|once|TRBJ2-3|TRBV28|18
TGTGCCATAAACCGACCGCCTTGGGCTAGCGGGATCACAGATACGCAGTATTTT
CAINRPPWASGITDTQYF
>.|.|TRBJ2-5|TRBV6-1|16
TGTGCCAGCGGGGCGTTCGGGGGCGACGGCACAGAGACCCAGTACTTC
CASGAFGGDGTETQYF
>.|many|TRBJ2-4|TRBV7-2|14
TGTGCCAGCAGCCAATTGGGCAGGGCAGGCATTCAGTACTTC
CASSQLGRAGIQYF
>TRBD2|few|TRBJ2-3|TRBV7-2|15
TGTGCCAACTCACAAAGGGTCGGCGGGGGGGATACGCAGTATTTT
CANSQRVGGGDTQYF
>TRBD2|large|TRBJ2-3|TRBV7-3|15
TGTGCCAGCAGCGCTACTAGCGGGGAGATAGATACGCAGTATTTT
CASSATSGEIDTQYF
>TRBD2|.|TRBJ2-5|TRBV7-2|15
TGTGCCAGCAGCGCGACTAGCGGGACCTACAATGAGCAGTACTTC
CASSATSGTYNEQYF
>.|few|TRBJ2-4|TRBV7-2|16
TGTGCCAGCAGCGCACGGGGGCTGGGGGCCAAAGACATTCAGTACTTC
CASSARGLGAKDIQYF
>.|many|TRBJ2-5|TRBV4-1|15
TGCGCCAGCAGCCCGGGAAGGGGCTTACAAGAGACCCAGTACTTC
CASSPGRGLQETQYF